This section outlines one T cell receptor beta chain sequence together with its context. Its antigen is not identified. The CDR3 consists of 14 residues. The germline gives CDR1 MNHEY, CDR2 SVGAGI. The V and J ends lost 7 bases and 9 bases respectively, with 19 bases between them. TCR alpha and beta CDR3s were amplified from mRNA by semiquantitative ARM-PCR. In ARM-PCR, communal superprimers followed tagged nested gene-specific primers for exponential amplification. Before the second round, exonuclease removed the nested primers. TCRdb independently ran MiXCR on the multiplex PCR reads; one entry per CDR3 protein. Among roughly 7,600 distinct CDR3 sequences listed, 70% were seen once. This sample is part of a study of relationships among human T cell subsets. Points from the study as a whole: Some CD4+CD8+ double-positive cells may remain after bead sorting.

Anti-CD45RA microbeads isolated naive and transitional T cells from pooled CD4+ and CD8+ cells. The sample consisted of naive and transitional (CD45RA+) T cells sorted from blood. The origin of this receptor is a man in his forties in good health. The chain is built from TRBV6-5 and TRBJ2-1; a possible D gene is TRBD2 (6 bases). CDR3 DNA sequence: TGTGCCAGCAAACGGGACTGGCAAGATACTGAGCAGTTCTTC. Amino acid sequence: CASKRDWQDTEQFF.